A selection of T cell receptor beta chains follows, all from one sample in a study of T cell responses to AZD1222 COVID-19 vaccine. Sequencing was performed with immunoSEQ multiplex PCR; in TCRdb, only in-frame clones are kept and a portion is missing. The profile covers roughly 150,000 clones, with around 90% appearing a single time and about 4.2% taken by the ten largest. This sample comprised peripheral blood, obtained on day 0 of AZD1222 vaccination. Receptor source: an adult in good health. Each CDR3 is given with its conserved first and last residue. The D gene is left open where the match is weak. Only some rows state a clone size, as once, few, many or a class for expanded clones.

TRBJ1-1 | - | - | TRBV7-9 | TGTGCCAGCAGCTTAGTGGCAGCAAACACTGAAGCTTTCTTT | CASSLVAANTEAFF
TRBJ1-1 | - | TRBD1 | TRBV7-9 | TGTGCCAGCAGCTTCTCAGGGGGGATGAACACTGAAGCTTTCTTT | CASSFSGGMNTEAFF
TRBJ2-1 | - | - | TRBV11-2 | TGTGCCAGCAGCCCAACGAGGGGATCCGATGAGCAGTTCTTC | CASSPTRGSDEQFF
TRBJ2-5 | - | - | TRBV4-1 | TGCGCCAGCAGCCAAGGGGAGGATCGGGTGCGGACCCAGTACTTC | CASSQGEDRVRTQYF
TRBJ1-6 | - | TRBD1 | TRBV27 | TGTGCCAGCAGTTCTTGGGACAGTTCGAATTCACCCCTCCACTTT | CASSSWDSSNSPLHF
TRBJ1-2 | - | - | TRBV19 | TGTGCCAGTCTGGACCCGTGGGGCTACACCTTC | CASLDPWGYTF
TRBJ2-7 | - | TRBD1 | TRBV6-5 | TGTGCCAGCAGTTACTCGCCGGACAGGGCAGGAGAGCAGTACTTC | CASSYSPDRAGEQYF
TRBJ1-2 | - | - | TRBV5-6 | TGTGCCAGCAGCTTGTACGGTCCCTTTGGCTACACCTTC | CASSLYGPFGYTF
TRBJ2-4 | - | - | TRBV7-8 | TGTGCCAGCAGCTTAGTGAGGGGGAACATTCAGTACTTC | CASSLVRGNIQYF
TRBJ2-5 | once | TRBD2 | TRBV5-1 | TGCGCCAGCAGCCCGACTAGCAGAGCCCAAGAGACCCAGTACTTC | CASSPTSRAQETQYF
TRBJ2-2 | - | TRBD1 | TRBV10-1 | TGCGCCAGCAGTGAGTCCGGACAGGGGCGCGGGACCGGGGAGCTGTTTTTT | CASSESGQGRGTGELFF
TRBJ1-2 | - | - | TRBV2 | TGTGCCAGCAGTGAAAGGTACACTGTCAGCTACACCTTC | CASSERYTVSYTF
TRBJ2-3 | - | TRBD2 | TRBV7-8 | TGTGCCATCTCACTCACCGGGGGGTATACGCAGTATTTT | CAISLTGGYTQYF
TRBJ2-7 | - | - | TRBV27 | TGTGCCACCGGACCGGGGCGCGAGCAGTACTTC | CATGPGREQYF
TRBJ1-4 | - | - | TRBV2 | TGTGCCAGCAGTGCCCAGGGAGCGGGTAGCGAAAAACTGTTTTTT | CASSAQGAGSEKLFF
TRBJ2-7 | once | TRBD1 | TRBV9 | TGTGCCAGCAGCGTAGGAGGGGGCCCCTACGAGCAGTACTTC | CASSVGGGPYEQYF